The clone carrying this TCR beta chain was seen a few times. The source of the sample is a study of T cell clonotyping in hematopoietic cell transplantation. Trimming stripped 6 bases from V and 6 bases from J, with 15 bases between. This CDR3 is 14 amino acids long. Germline CDR1 is WNHNN and CDR2 is SYGVQD (reference sequence). The repertoire was sequenced with immunoSEQ multiplex PCR; TCRdb's copy has only in-frame clones and lacks some. Seen here are around 12,000 clones, approximately 80% observed once, and the top ten hold around 5.5%. The sample consisted of PBMCs, taken 100 days after allogeneic stem cell transplant. This TCR was recovered from a female patient between 35 and 55 years old who had an allogeneic stem cell transplant from a related donor, so T cells may come from the graft donor. Some clones in this sample may be carry-over from other donors' samples. The J gene is TRBJ1-5, the V gene TRBV10-1; D may be TRBD1 (6 bases). The CDR3 sequence: CASSGQCAGQPQHF. In DNA, the CDR3 is TGCGCCAGCAGCGGACAGTGTGCGGGTCAGCCCCAGCATTTT.